The source of this TCR beta chain is a study of cytomegalovirus exposure and HLA in healthy donors. Study conclusions and caveats: Cytomegalovirus association was assigned to approximately 160 TCR beta chains. Reports state that TCR beta sequences accurately predicted most subjects' HLA-A and HLA-B alleles. The study assumed roughly uniform donor sequencing depth for presence/absence analyses.

Notes on this clone: Its antigen is unknown.

A multiplex PCR was run with 60 Vbeta primers and 13 Jbeta primers. Profiled with immunoSEQ multiplex PCR; TCRdb holds only in-frame clones, not every one. The data hold 90,000 to 110,000 clones, with under 85% observed a single time. The CDR3 consists of 17 residues. With V trimmed by 5 bases and J by 3 bases, 13 bases remained unmatched. Germline V gene data show CDR1 as SEHNR and CDR2 as FQNEAQ (reference sequence). The chain couples TRBV7-9 to TRBJ2-1, with 7 bases fitting TRBD1. Sequenced sample: PBMCs. This clonotype originated in a woman aged 45-60 years in good health and CMV-seropositive. CDR3 sequence (DNA): TGTGCCAGCAGCCCAAGGGGGTCACAGGGGAACTACAATGAGCAGTTCTTC. Translated, it gives CASSPRGSQGNYNEQFF.